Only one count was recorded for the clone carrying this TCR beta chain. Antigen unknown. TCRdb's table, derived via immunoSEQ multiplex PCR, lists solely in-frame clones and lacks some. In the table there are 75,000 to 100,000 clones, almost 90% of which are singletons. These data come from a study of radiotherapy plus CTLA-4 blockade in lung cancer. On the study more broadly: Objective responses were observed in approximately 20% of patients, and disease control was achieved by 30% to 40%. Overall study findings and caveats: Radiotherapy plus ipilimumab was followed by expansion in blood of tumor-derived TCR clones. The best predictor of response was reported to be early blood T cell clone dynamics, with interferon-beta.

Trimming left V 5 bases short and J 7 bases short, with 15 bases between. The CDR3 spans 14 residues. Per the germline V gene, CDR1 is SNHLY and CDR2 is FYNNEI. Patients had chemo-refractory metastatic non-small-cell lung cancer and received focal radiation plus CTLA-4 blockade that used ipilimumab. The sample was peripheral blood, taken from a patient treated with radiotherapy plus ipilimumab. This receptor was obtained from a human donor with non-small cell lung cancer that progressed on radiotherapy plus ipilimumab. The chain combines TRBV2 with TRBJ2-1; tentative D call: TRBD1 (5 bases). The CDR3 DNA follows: TGTGCCAGCAGTCTTAGCTCAGGGTGGAATGAGCAGTTCTTC. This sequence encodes CASSLSSGWNEQFF.